Presented here are 21 T cell receptor beta chains from one specimen sequenced in a study of response to subunit inactivated influenza vaccine. TCRdb fed the RT-PCR reads into MiXCR, producing one record per CDR3 protein. The sample holds 800,000 to 1,000,000 distinct CDR3 sequences, roughly 20% seen once. Here the sequenced sample was PBMCs from blood, taken roughly 5 days after vaccination. The receptors here all came from a man aged 45-65 years who received an inactivated influenza vaccine.

The table lists this clonotype with many counts. This chain uses TRBV5-1 with TRBJ2-1; D tentatively reads TRBD1 or TRBD2 (5 bases each). Germline V gives CDR1 SGHRS, CDR2 YFSETQ. This CDR3 contains 16 residues. Between the trimmed V and J ends, which lost 1 base and 0 bases, there was a span of 11 bases. As DNA, the CDR3 is TGCGCCAGCAGCTTGATCCGGGGCAGCTCCTACAATGAGCAGTTCTTC. Translation gives CASSLIRGSSYNEQFF.

Details on this clonotype: This may be a read error, as it is one base from a much larger clone. The rearrangement uses TRBV7-8 and TRBJ2-1; D is unclear. The germline V and J ends were trimmed by 4 bases and 7 bases, with 5 bases remaining between them. This CDR3 region has 11 residues. The V gene's germline CDR1 is SGHVS and CDR2 FQNEAQ. The CDR3 nucleotides are TGTGCCAGCAGCTCCCAAAATGAGCAGTTCTTC. The encoded protein is CASSSQNEQFF.

The chain carries TRBV5-1 and TRBJ2-3; the match to TRBD1 covers 10 bases. The CDR3 contains 12 residues. The germline V gene has CDR1 SGHRS and CDR2 YFSETQ. Trimming removed 4 bases from V and 12 bases from J; junction bases left unmatched: 5. The CDR3 nucleotides read TGCGCCAGCAGCCCGACAGGGGGCTTTCAGTATTTT. Translated: CASSPTGGFQYF.

This clonotype was detected only a few times. V gene TRBV7-3 combines with J gene TRBJ2-1, with a possible D match to TRBD1 (5 bases). The V end was cut by 2 bases, the J end by 7 bases, with 12 bases between. The germline gives CDR1 SGHTA, CDR2 FQGTGA. The CDR3 runs to 14 residues. CDR3 in DNA: TGTGCCAGCAGCTTAGGTCCAGGGCAGAATGAGCAGTTCTTC. Amino acid sequence: CASSLGPGQNEQFF.

This clonotype has just a few counts. The CDR3 DNA reads as TGCGCCAGCAGCTGGAATAAGGGCCTCACCTACGAGCAGTACTTC. Encoded protein: CASSWNKGLTYEQYF. The V gene is TRBV5-1, the J gene TRBJ2-7; D gene uncertain. V was cut by 3 bases and J by 2 bases, with 15 bases left in between. CDR1 and CDR2 from the germline V gene are SGHRS and YFSETQ. The CDR3 sequence is 15 residues long.

This clonotype occurred a few times. The chain combines TRBV20-1 with TRBJ2-1; 10 positions match TRBD2. Germline V gene data show CDR1 as DFQATT and CDR2 as SNEGSKA (reference sequence). There are 14 residues in the CDR3. J lost 4 bases, V lost 3 bases, and 3 bases had no gene match. This chain's CDR3 is CSARSGRGYNEQFF. CDR3 DNA sequence: TGCAGTGCTAGGAGCGGGAGGGGGTACAATGAGCAGTTCTTC.

A few counts support this clonotype. V gene TRBV20-1 combines with J gene TRBJ2-7; 7 bases align to TRBD1. The CDR3 totals 13 residues. Germline V gene data show CDR1 as DFQATT and CDR2 as SNEGSKA (reference sequence). V dropped 5 bases and J dropped 6; count of bases not matched to a gene: 10. CDR3 protein: CSAPRQGFGEQYF. DNA of the CDR3: TGCAGTGCTCCCAGACAGGGTTTTGGCGAGCAGTACTTC.

The J gene is TRBJ2-1, the V gene TRBV9, with 8 bases fitting TRBD2. J lost 10 bases, V lost 3 bases, and 12 bases had no gene match. Germline assignment: CDR1 SGDLS and CDR2 YYNGEE. There are 15 residues in the CDR3. The CDR3 DNA follows: TGTGCCAGCAGCGCCCGAACAGCGGGAGATCAGGAGCAGTTCTTC. Translated: CASSARTAGDQEQFF.

This chain connects TRBV7-8 to TRBJ1-1; the match to TRBD1 covers 7 bases. Germline values: CDR1 SGHVS, CDR2 FQNEAQ. Trimming cost V 4 bases and J 4 bases; bases outside gene matches: 6. CDR3 length: 14 residues. The CDR3 coding sequence is TGTGCCAGCAGCTCCTTTACAGGGGCCACTGAAGCTTTCTTT. Residues: CASSSFTGATEAFF.

This sequence joins TRBV20-1 and TRBJ1-1; D is perhaps TRBD1 (6 bases). Germline V lookup: CDR1 DFQATT, CDR2 SNEGSKA (reference sequence). Trimming cost V 5 bases and J 2 bases, with 12 bases left between them. The CDR3 runs to 13 residues. The CDR3 spells CSALDRINTEAFF. In DNA, the CDR3 is TGCAGTGCTTTGGACAGAATTAACACTGAAGCTTTCTTT.

The V call is TRBV6-1, the J call TRBJ1-1; the D is unclear. V dropped 7 bases and J dropped 4 bases, with 10 bases sitting between them. Germline-derived CDR1 and CDR2 are MNHNS and SASEGT. The CDR3 has 12 residues. The CDR3 DNA reads TGTGCCAGCATACCCGATCGCACTGAAGCTTTCTTT. Protein sequence: CASIPDRTEAFF.

The J gene is TRBJ2-7, the V gene TRBV6-2 or TRBV6-3; D is possibly TRBD1 (5 bases). CDR3 length: 12 amino acids. V lost 2 bases and J lost 7, with 9 bases in between. Germline-derived CDR1 and CDR2 are MNHEY and SVGEGT. Here the CDR3 DNA reads TGTGCCAGCAGTTACGGGGCTTGGGAGCAGTACTTC. Amino acid sequence: CASSYGAWEQYF.

The rearrangement links TRBV20-1 to TRBJ1-1; D gene uncertain. CDR3 length: 15 residues. The germline CDR1 and CDR2 sequences are DFQATT and SNEGSKA (reference sequence). V lost 2 bases and J lost 2, with 15 bases in between. CDR3: CSARRFVSKNTEAFF. The CDR3 DNA reads TGCAGTGCTAGAAGATTTGTCAGCAAAAACACTGAAGCTTTCTTT.

The chain combines TRBV28 with TRBJ2-2; the D is unclear. CDR3 size: 14 residues. The V end was cut by 4 bases, the J end by 1 base, with 7 bases between. Per germline, CDR1 MDHEN and CDR2 SYDVKM. CDR3 in amino acids: CASSWSRNTGELFF. The DNA of the CDR3 is TGTGCCAGCAGTTGGTCTAGGAACACCGGGGAGCTGTTTTTT.

This clonotype was seen once. The J gene is TRBJ2-1, the V gene TRBV27, with D tentatively TRBD2 (5 bases). This CDR3 spans 14 amino acids. Trimming left V 7 bases short and J 2 bases short, with 12 bases between. Germline CDR1 and CDR2: MNHEY and SMNVEV (reference sequence). This chain's CDR3 is CASKKRRTYNEQFF. The CDR3 DNA follows: TGTGCCAGCAAGAAGCGGAGGACCTACAATGAGCAGTTCTTC.

The CDR3 sequence is CSARVGGSGKNIQYF. For the CDR3, the DNA is TGCAGTGCTCGAGTGGGGGGGAGTGGCAAAAACATTCAGTACTTC. This rearrangement joins TRBV20-1 to TRBJ2-4; TRBD2 matches at 7 bases. V was clipped by 5 bases and J by 3 bases; unmatched bases: 10. The CDR3 runs to 15 residues. Germline CDR1 reads DFQATT; CDR2 reads SNEGSKA (reference sequence).

The chain combines TRBV11-2 with TRBJ2-7; D may be TRBD1 (6 bases). In germline, CDR1 is SGHAT, CDR2 FQNNGV. V was trimmed by 5 bases and J by 7 bases, leaving 15 bases between them. The CDR3 length is 13 residues. CDR3 DNA sequence: TGTGCCAGCAGCAGCCGAGAGGGGGAAGAGCAGTACTTC. It yields the protein CASSSREGEEQYF.

The V call is TRBV19, the J call TRBJ2-1; the match to TRBD2 covers 7 bases. Germline loops: CDR1 LNHDA, CDR2 SQIVND (reference sequence). With V trimmed by 4 bases and J by 3 bases, 9 bases remained unmatched. The CDR3 is made up of 16 amino acids. CDR3 sequence (DNA): TGTGCCAGTAGTACCTCAGCGGGGACCTACTACAATGAGCAGTTCTTC. Translated: CASSTSAGTYYNEQFF.

V is TRBV20-1 and J is TRBJ1-1; D gene unclear. Trimming removed 0 bases at V and 4 bases at J, with 18 bases between. Germline loops: CDR1 DFQATT, CDR2 SNEGSKA (reference sequence). The length of the CDR3 is 16 residues. CDR3 residues: CSARDWQKPLGTEAFF. The CDR3, as DNA: TGCAGTGCTAGAGATTGGCAGAAACCCTTGGGCACTGAAGCTTTCTTT.

This chain connects TRBV10-2 to TRBJ2-1, with 11 bases lining up with TRBD2. From germline, CDR1 is WSHSY and CDR2 SAAADI. V trimming: 5 bases; J trimming: 7 bases; junction bases outside the gene matches: 10. The length of the CDR3 is 16 residues. The CDR3 loop reads CASSRGLAEPVNEQFF. The CDR3 DNA follows: TGCGCCAGCAGTAGGGGACTAGCGGAACCCGTAAATGAGCAGTTCTTC.

The chain couples TRBV3-1 to TRBJ2-7; D tentatively fits TRBD1 or TRBD2 (5 bases each). Trimming shortened V by 3 bases and J by 7 bases, and 19 bases separated the two germline ends. Germline V CDR1 and CDR2: LGHDT, YNNKEL (reference sequence). This CDR3 comprises 15 residues. The CDR3 nucleotides read TGTGCCAGCAGCCACTCGGGGACCCGAGGGGAAGAGCAGTACTTC. This translates into CASSHSGTRGEEQYF.